This TCR beta chain came from a study of blood T cell repertoires in COVID-19. Germline CDR1 is KGHDR and CDR2 is SFDVKD. The ends lost 5 bases at V and 5 bases at J; junction bases unmatched: 4. This CDR3 has 15 amino acids. TCRdb keeps only in-frame clones here, not all; method: immunoSEQ multiplex PCR. The table has about 240,000 clones, almost 85% seen once. This receptor was identified in a middle-aged man with COVID-19, enrolled during active disease. Sequenced sample: peripheral blood. This chain joins TRBV24-1 and TRBJ2-5, with 13 bases that match TRBD2. CDR3: CATSVTSGGVETQYF. The CDR3 DNA is TGTGCCACCAGTGTTACTAGCGGGGGGGTCGAGACCCAGTACTTC.